This is a list of T cell receptor beta chains from one sample in a study of Ad26.COV2.S vaccination and SARS-CoV-2 variants. Measured with immunoSEQ multiplex PCR; TCRdb has only the in-frame clones, and not every one. The data show about 680,000 clones, with more than 80% seen just once and about 1.5% held by the top ten. The sample consisted of peripheral blood, taken in a trial of Ad26.COV2.S vaccine versus placebo. The source is a person aged 18-60 years who received the Ad26.COV2.S COVID-19 vaccine or a placebo. CDR3s leave out the opening cysteine and the closing phenylalanine or tryptophan. The D gene is left open where the match is weak.

>TRBV25-1|TRBJ1-2|-
ASSEAIYGYT
>TRBV19|TRBJ1-4|-
ASSSLSLKSEKLF
>TRBV18|TRBJ2-4|-
ASSPPRTPKNIQY
>TRBV24-1|TRBJ1-2|-
ATKGQKNSNYGYT
>TRBV6-2/TRBV6-3|TRBJ2-7|TRBD1
ASSDTDRASYEQY
>TRBV4-1|TRBJ2-7|-
ASSQGRANEQY
>TRBV7-2|TRBJ2-5|-
ASSLGPQETQY
>TRBV13|TRBJ2-7|-
ASSYNRVWGEQY
>TRBV27|TRBJ1-5|-
ASSSTGILGGNQPQH
>TRBV11-2|TRBJ2-7|-
ASSFNEPYEQY
>TRBV11-2|TRBJ2-1|-
ASSSRLFMGDEQF
>TRBV7-9|TRBJ2-7|-
ASSLTDSPALYEQY
>TRBV30|TRBJ2-5|-
AWGGPETQY
>TRBV7-2|TRBJ1-2|TRBD1
ASSPGQGAYGYT
>TRBV4-2|TRBJ2-7|-
ASSQDWRGDYEQY